The source of this T cell receptor (beta chain) is a study of blood T cells in healthy people across ages. General observations from the study: From one million sequenced T cells, diversity estimates were lower bounds. Older individuals had lower TCR beta diversity per million T cells (the decline was roughly linear). A greater number of naive CD4+ cells and higher diversity distinguished long-lived donors from aged donors.

Then a second PCR, running about 6 to 12 cycles, was carried out with a sample-barcoded 5' primer and a J-beta primer mix. TCRdb re-analysed the 5' RACE reads in MiXCR, keeping a single row per CDR3 protein. The top ten hold approximately 32% of the sample, which has roughly 700,000 distinct CDR3 sequences, around half seen once. This clonotype was detected a few times. Its antigen is undetermined. The specimen sequenced was blood. The sequence was obtained from a woman between 55 and 75 years old in good health.

The CDR3 sequence: CASSSYIGNEQFF. The CDR3 coding sequence is TGTGCCAGCAGCTCCTACATTGGGAATGAGCAGTTCTTC. This chain connects TRBV7-3 to TRBJ2-1; D is unresolved. Germline V lookup: CDR1 SGHTA, CDR2 FQGTGA. Trimming cost V 4 bases and J 7 bases, with 11 bases left between them. This CDR3 is built from 13 residues.